What follows are 28 T cell receptor beta chains derived from one specimen sequenced in a study of blood T cell repertoires in COVID-19. Sequencing used immunoSEQ multiplex PCR; TCRdb keeps in-frame clones, though not all of them. The table has under 200,000 clones, roughly 84% seen once; the top ten hold over 7%. Sequencing input: PBMCs or T cells enriched from blood (not recorded which). These receptor sequences come from a woman between 50 and 59 years old who had recovered from COVID-19.

The V call is TRBV5-1, the J call TRBJ2-1; a possible D gene is TRBD2 (6 bases). The CDR3 contains 17 residues. V lost 0 bases and J 5 bases, leaving 18 bases between the germline ends. Germline V lookup: CDR1 SGHRS, CDR2 YFSETQ. Here the CDR3 reads CASSLAGGVSPDNEQFF. The CDR3 DNA is TGCGCCAGCAGCTTGGCCGGAGGGGTGAGCCCCGACAATGAGCAGTTCTTC.

The V call is TRBV5-1, the J call TRBJ2-2, with D possibly being TRBD1 (5 bases). V was clipped by 5 bases and J by 4 bases, with 9 bases between them. This CDR3 comprises 13 residues. CDR1 and CDR2 from the germline V gene are SGHRS and YFSETQ. The CDR3 reads CASRGASTGELFF. CDR3 sequence (DNA): TGCGCCAGCAGAGGGGCAAGCACCGGGGAGCTGTTTTTT.

The count of this clone is one. The gene calls are TRBV7-8 and TRBJ1-1, with D maybe TRBD1 (6 bases). The V and J ends lost 5 bases and 1 base respectively, with 14 bases between them. CDR3 size: 15 residues. Germline V CDR1 and CDR2: SGHVS, FQNEAQ. Here the CDR3 reads CASSLTGGANTEAFF. The DNA of the CDR3 is TGTGCCAGCAGCCTCACTGGGGGGGCGAACACTGAAGCTTTCTTT.

The chain has TRBV4-1 and TRBJ2-3; TRBD2 matches 10 bases. The CDR3 spans 15 residues. The junction had 2 bases not matched to a gene; V was cut back by 1 base and J by 4 bases. The germline V gene encodes CDR1 MGHRA and CDR2 YSYEKL. The CDR3 region is CASSQVLAGADTQYF. The DNA of the CDR3 is TGCGCCAGCAGCCAAGTCCTAGCGGGAGCAGATACGCAGTATTTT.

The rearrangement links TRBV27 to TRBJ2-1; 8 bases agree with TRBD2. With V trimmed by 7 bases and J by 4 bases, 15 bases remained unmatched. This CDR3 contains 17 residues. Germline V gives CDR1 MNHEY, CDR2 SMNVEV (reference sequence). The CDR3, as DNA: TGTGCCAGCATCTTTGCCCGGGAGGGGAAATGGTACAATGAGCAGTTCTTC. It is translated as CASIFAREGKWYNEQFF.

There are a few counts of this clone. The chain recombines TRBV7-8 with TRBJ1-2; a weak D match, TRBD1 (5 bases). This CDR3 comprises 15 residues. Per the germline V gene, CDR1 is SGHVS and CDR2 is FQNEAQ. The V gene lost 4 bases and the J gene lost 2 bases, with 14 bases spanning the gap. In DNA form, the CDR3 reads TGTGCCAGCAGCTCACGGGAGGGGAGCAACTATGGCTACACCTTC. This translates into CASSSREGSNYGYTF.

The chain combines TRBV24-1 with TRBJ1-2; possible D gene TRBD1, 5 bases. V was trimmed by 5 bases and J by 5 bases, leaving 17 bases between them. CDR1 KGHDR and CDR2 SFDVKD come from the germline V gene. The CDR3 is 15 amino acids. CDR3 amino acids: CATSGYGLSGYGYTF. CDR3 nucleotide sequence: TGTGCCACCAGTGGATACGGCCTGTCAGGGTATGGCTACACCTTC.

V usage is TRBV5-4 and J usage is TRBJ2-1, with 8 bases lining up with TRBD2. V shed 0 bases, J shed 4 bases, and the junction held 3 bases outside the gene matches. The CDR3 runs 15 residues. CDR1 SGHNT and CDR2 YYREEE come from the germline V gene (reference sequence). Here the CDR3 reads CASSLGAGEYNEQFF. DNA for the CDR3: TGTGCCAGCAGCTTGGGAGCGGGAGAATACAATGAGCAGTTCTTC.

This clone was observed at least ten times. V is TRBV19 and J is TRBJ1-2; D possibly corresponds to TRBD1 (5 bases). The CDR3 spans 14 residues. From germline, CDR1 is LNHDA and CDR2 SQIVND (reference sequence). Between the trimmed V and J ends, which lost 4 bases and 8 bases, there was a span of 17 bases. CDR3 DNA sequence: TGTGCCAGTAGTAAGGAACAGGCCCTGGGGGGCTACACCTTC. This gives the protein CASSKEQALGGYTF.

In this sample, this clone turned up once. The rearrangement joins TRBV5-4 to TRBJ2-7; 8 positions match TRBD2. Unmatched junction bases numbered 15, after V lost 4 bases and J lost 3 bases. There are 17 residues in the CDR3. Germline V lookup: CDR1 SGHNT, CDR2 YYREEE (reference sequence). CDR3 amino acids: CASSPPGAGGGLYEQYF. The CDR3 nucleotides read TGTGCCAGCAGCCCTCCTGGGGCGGGAGGAGGGCTCTACGAGCAGTACTTC.

The rearrangement joins TRBV18 to TRBJ1-2; D may be TRBD1 (5 bases). The V end lost 6 bases, the J end lost 4 bases, and 18 bases lay between the germline ends. CDR3 length: 15 residues. Germline CDR1 reads KGHSH; CDR2 reads LQKENI. The CDR3 DNA follows: TGTGCCAGCTCCGAAGACCTTACAGGATCCTATGGCTACACCTTC. This encodes CASSEDLTGSYGYTF.

This clone was picked up one time. The rearrangement links TRBV30 to TRBJ1-2; 7 nucleotides line up with TRBD1. Germline loops: CDR1 GTSNPN, CDR2 SVGIG (reference sequence). The CDR3 consists of 14 residues. V lost 2 bases, J lost 8 bases, and 11 bases stayed unmatched. CDR3 in amino acids: CAWSPPDRLSGYTF. For the CDR3, the DNA is TGTGCCTGGAGTCCCCCGGACAGGTTGTCGGGCTACACCTTC.

V is TRBV27 and J is TRBJ2-7; 7 bases fit TRBD1. J was trimmed by 6 bases and V by 2 bases; bases with no gene match: 10. The CDR3 is 15 residues long. Per the germline V gene, CDR1 is MNHEY and CDR2 is SMNVEV (reference sequence). CDR3 sequence (DNA): TGTGCCAGCAGTTTACGCTCCAGGGGGAGTGGCGAGCAGTACTTC. Amino acid sequence: CASSLRSRGSGEQYF.

The J gene is TRBJ2-6, the V gene TRBV24-1; 9 bases agree with TRBD1. Germline CDR1 KGHDR, CDR2 SFDVKD. V was clipped by 5 bases and J by 4 bases; unmatched bases: 11. The CDR3 totals 18 residues. DNA of the CDR3: TGTGCCACCAGTGCCTCGGGACAGGGTCTAATCGGGGCCAACGTCCTGACTTTC. Amino acid sequence: CATSASGQGLIGANVLTF.

V and J are TRBV2 and TRBJ2-7, with 8 bases aligning to TRBD2. Germline assignment: CDR1 SNHLY and CDR2 FYNNEI. V lost 4 bases and J lost 4; bases outside the gene matches: 9. The length of the CDR3 is 15 residues. The CDR3 sequence is CASSGSGGPRYEQYF. CDR3 coding DNA: TGTGCCAGCAGTGGGTCGGGGGGGCCTAGATACGAGCAGTACTTC.

The chain couples TRBV19 to TRBJ1-5; a weak D match, TRBD1 (5 bases). V lost 7 bases to trimming and J lost 0 bases, with 16 bases between them. Germline V lookup: CDR1 LNHDA, CDR2 SQIVND (reference sequence). The CDR3 sequence is 16 residues long. The CDR3 protein is CASTVGRTNSNQPQHF. Written as DNA, the CDR3 is TGTGCCAGTACCGTGGGACGGACTAATAGCAATCAGCCCCAGCATTTT. The full variable domain, with the rest looked up from reference TRBV19 and TRBJ1-5, is DGGITQSPKYLFRKEGQNVTLSCEQNLNHDAMYWYRQDPGQGLRLIYYSQIVNDFQKGDIAEGYSVSREKKESFPLTVTSAQKNPTAFYLCASTVGRTNSNQPQHFGDGTRLSIL.

The V gene is TRBV29-1, the J gene TRBJ2-7, with 7 bases that match TRBD1. Trimming removed 5 bases from V and 3 bases from J; junction bases left unmatched: 10. The CDR3 totals 14 residues. The germline gives CDR1 SQVTM, CDR2 ANQGSEA. CDR3 amino acids: CSVPRGGLSYEQYF. The CDR3 DNA is TGCAGCGTTCCTAGAGGGGGCTTAAGCTACGAGCAGTACTTC.

This clone was seen once. This chain uses TRBV7-2 with TRBJ1-2; the match to TRBD1 covers 8 bases. This CDR3 is 14 amino acids long. Germline CDR1 and CDR2: SGHTA and FQGNSA. V lost 5 bases to trimming and J lost 8 bases; unmatched junction nucleotides: 10. The CDR3 is CASSQGQAQGGYTF. The CDR3 DNA is TGTGCCAGCAGCCAGGGACAGGCGCAAGGGGGCTACACCTTC.

CDR3 amino acids: CASSSIFPGQGTGYEQYF. The CDR3 DNA follows: TGTGCCAGCAGCTCGATCTTCCCGGGACAGGGGACCGGGTACGAGCAGTACTTC. The V gene is TRBV5-8, the J gene TRBJ2-7; TRBD1 matches 10 bases. Trimming at V came to 3 bases and at J to 4 bases, leaving 16 bases not matched to a gene. CDR1 is SGHTS, CDR2 YDEGEE, per germline. This CDR3 spans 18 amino acids.

The chain's CDR3 is CASSRTAEAFF. CDR3 nucleotides: TGTGCCAGCAGCCGGACTGCTGAAGCTTTCTTT. The V call is TRBV6-2 or TRBV6-3, the J call TRBJ1-1; D is unresolved. From germline, CDR1 is MNHEY and CDR2 SVGEGT. With 6 bases removed from V and 6 bases from J, the gap between germline ends came to 8 bases. The CDR3 is 11 amino acids.

This rearrangement joins TRBV18 to TRBJ2-2; 7 nucleotides match TRBD1. The V segment lost 8 bases and the J segment 6 bases; nucleotides outside the gene matches: 9. This CDR3 is 14 amino acids long. CDR1 is KGHSH and CDR2 is LQKENI in the germline V gene. The CDR3 protein is CASQNRGRPGELFF. As DNA, the CDR3 is TGTGCCAGCCAGAACAGGGGACGTCCCGGGGAGCTGTTTTTT.

The chain recombines TRBV18 with TRBJ2-3, with TRBD1 matching 8 bases. Per the germline V gene, CDR1 is KGHSH and CDR2 is LQKENI. Losses at the gene ends were 3 bases for V and 5 bases for J; bases not matched to a gene: 16. There are 18 residues in the CDR3. CDR3 nucleotides: TGTGCCAGCTCACCGCCTTTGGACAGGGAGGTTCATCAAGATACGCAGTATTTT. It specifies CASSPPLDREVHQDTQYF.

The V and J genes are TRBV14 and TRBJ1-1, with D hard to call. Germline V CDR1 and CDR2: SGHDN, FVKESK. Trimming cost V 4 bases and J 0 bases, with 6 bases left between them. This CDR3 contains 13 residues. CDR3 amino acids: CASSRALNTEAFF. CDR3 coding DNA: TGTGCCAGCAGCCGGGCCCTGAACACTGAAGCTTTCTTT.

CDR3 residues: CASSPRTSGAGELFF. CDR3 DNA sequence: TGTGCCAGCAGCCCCCGGACTAGCGGGGCCGGGGAGCTGTTTTTT. V is TRBV11-2 and J is TRBJ2-2; 12 bases fit TRBD2. The germline CDR1 and CDR2 sequences are SGHAT and FQNNGV. V trimming: 5 bases; J trimming: 6 bases; junction bases outside the gene matches: 4. The CDR3 is 15 residues long.

This chain connects TRBV13 to TRBJ1-1; no definite D call. Looked up from germline, CDR1 is PRHDT and CDR2 is FYEKMQ (reference sequence). The CDR3 covers 15 residues. V lost 6 bases and J lost 1, with 15 bases in between. CDR3: CASRRRGSTNTEAFF. The CDR3 DNA reads as TGTGCCAGCAGGAGACGGGGATCGACGAACACTGAAGCTTTCTTT.

The chain uses TRBV27 and TRBJ2-2; TRBD2 might be the D (5 bases). V was shortened by 7 bases and J by 5 bases, with 11 bases between the two germline ends. CDR1 and CDR2 (germline): MNHEY, SMNVEV (reference sequence). This CDR3 spans 13 amino acids. The CDR3 DNA reads TGTGCCAGCACACGGAGAGGGACCGGGGAGCTGTTTTTT. Translation: CASTRRGTGELFF.

V usage is TRBV7-9 and J usage is TRBJ2-7; D is unclear. V shed 1 base and J shed 3 bases, with 7 bases lying between them. The CDR3 covers 13 residues. CDR1 and CDR2 (germline): SEHNR, FQNEAQ (reference sequence). In DNA, the CDR3 is TGTGCCAGCAGCTTAGTAACTGGCTACGAGCAGTACTTC. Protein sequence: CASSLVTGYEQYF.

The CDR3 DNA follows: TGTGCCAGCAGCGTAACTTCCGTTAATGAAAAACTGTTTTTT. Translating gives CASSVTSVNEKLFF. The chain employs TRBV9 and TRBJ1-4, with D unclear. CDR1 is SGDLS, CDR2 YYNGEE, per germline. Trimming pared 1 base from V and 4 bases from J, leaving 8 bases between. The CDR3 has 14 residues. The full variable domain, completed using reference TRBV9 and TRBJ1-4, is DSGVTQTPKHLITATGQRVTLRCSPRSGDLSVYWYQQSLDQGLQFLIQYYNGEERAKGNILERFSAQQFPDLHSELNLSSLELGDSALYFCASSVTSVNEKLFFGSGTQLSVL.